This is a list of T cell receptor beta chains from one sample in a study of blood T cell repertoires in COVID-19. Sequenced by immunoSEQ multiplex PCR; TCRdb stores in-frame clones only, minus some. Counted here are around 80,000 clones, about 80% occurring once; the ten biggest clones make up less than 7.5%. Sequenced material: peripheral blood. The source of these receptors is a man aged 50-59 years with active or convalescent COVID-19. Both conserved end residues are part of each CDR3. D genes are given only for firm matches. Not all rows give a size; the values are once, few, many and, for expanded clones, a class.

clone_size: .
j_call: TRBJ1-1
v_call: TRBV12-5
d_call: .
cdr3_nt: TGTGCTAGTGGTTTGGTAGGACACCCTAACACTGAAGCTTTCTTT
cdr3_aa: CASGLVGHPNTEAFF

clone_size: .
j_call: TRBJ1-4
v_call: TRBV19
d_call: .
cdr3_nt: TGTGCCAGTAAGGGGGGGGCTGATCGGAATGAAAAACTGTTTTTT
cdr3_aa: CASKGGADRNEKLFF

clone_size: few
j_call: TRBJ2-1
v_call: TRBV7-2
d_call: TRBD2
cdr3_nt: TGTGCCAGCGGGGCCCGCGGGGGGTCCTACAATGAGCAGTTCTTC
cdr3_aa: CASGARGGSYNEQFF

clone_size: few
j_call: TRBJ1-3
v_call: TRBV5-1
d_call: .
cdr3_nt: TGCGCCAGCAGCTTGGCAGGTGGCGTTGGAAACACCATATATTTT
cdr3_aa: CASSLAGGVGNTIYF

clone_size: few
j_call: TRBJ2-2
v_call: TRBV3-1/TRBV3-2
d_call: .
cdr3_nt: TGTGCCAGCAGCCGTTCTTTGGCAGGGAACACCGGGGAGCTGTTTTTT
cdr3_aa: CASSRSLAGNTGELFF

clone_size: .
j_call: TRBJ2-2
v_call: TRBV9
d_call: .
cdr3_nt: TGTGCCAGCAGCGTAGTGCGATGGACTCTCATGAACACCGGGGAGCTGTTTTTT
cdr3_aa: CASSVVRWTLMNTGELFF

clone_size: few
j_call: TRBJ1-2
v_call: TRBV5-1
d_call: .
cdr3_nt: TGCGCCAGCAGCTTGGAGAGTCTTTCTAACTATGGCTACACCTTC
cdr3_aa: CASSLESLSNYGYTF

clone_size: .
j_call: TRBJ1-5
v_call: TRBV27
d_call: .
cdr3_nt: TGTGCCAGCAGCTTCGCTGGGGGGGTCAGCAATCAGCCCCAGCATTTT
cdr3_aa: CASSFAGGVSNQPQHF

clone_size: .
j_call: TRBJ1-2
v_call: TRBV19
d_call: TRBD1
cdr3_nt: TGTGCCAGTAGTGGAGACAGGGGGCGGTCTAACTATGGCTACACCTTC
cdr3_aa: CASSGDRGRSNYGYTF

clone_size: .
j_call: TRBJ2-2
v_call: TRBV5-1
d_call: .
cdr3_nt: TGCGCCAGCAGCTTGCCCGGGTCCCTGGCCGGGGAGCTGTTTTTT
cdr3_aa: CASSLPGSLAGELFF

clone_size: .
j_call: TRBJ2-3
v_call: TRBV5-1
d_call: TRBD1
cdr3_nt: TGCGCCAGCAGCTCGGAACAGGGGGCGATAGATACGCAGTATTTT
cdr3_aa: CASSSEQGAIDTQYF

clone_size: .
j_call: TRBJ1-1
v_call: TRBV7-9
d_call: TRBD1
cdr3_nt: TGTGCCAGCAGCCTAGGGACAGCTGACACTGAAGCTTTCTTT
cdr3_aa: CASSLGTADTEAFF

clone_size: few
j_call: TRBJ2-1
v_call: TRBV19
d_call: TRBD2
cdr3_nt: TGTGCCAGTAGAAAACTCGGACTAGCGGGGAGATACAATGAGCAGTTCTTC
cdr3_aa: CASRKLGLAGRYNEQFF

clone_size: .
j_call: TRBJ2-3
v_call: TRBV6-5
d_call: TRBD2
cdr3_nt: TGTGCCAGCAGGCGGGAGGGCTCTAGCACAGATACGCAGTATTTT
cdr3_aa: CASRREGSSTDTQYF

clone_size: once
j_call: TRBJ1-5
v_call: TRBV30
d_call: .
cdr3_nt: TGTGCCTGGAGCCGTGGACAGAACAATCAGCCCCAGCATTTT
cdr3_aa: CAWSRGQNNQPQHF

clone_size: .
j_call: TRBJ2-7
v_call: TRBV3-1/TRBV3-2
d_call: TRBD2
cdr3_nt: TGTGCCAGCAGCCAGGGGACTAGCGGGGGTCCTTCATTCCAGTACTTC
cdr3_aa: CASSQGTSGGPSFQYF

clone_size: .
j_call: TRBJ1-4
v_call: TRBV2
d_call: TRBD1
cdr3_nt: TGTGCCAGCAGAGAACAGGGGGGAAATGAAAAACTGTTTTTT
cdr3_aa: CASREQGGNEKLFF

clone_size: .
j_call: TRBJ1-6
v_call: TRBV6-4
d_call: TRBD1
cdr3_nt: TGTGCCAGCAGTCGGGACAGCAATTCACCCCTCCACTTT
cdr3_aa: CASSRDSNSPLHF

clone_size: .
j_call: TRBJ1-1
v_call: TRBV5-5
d_call: TRBD1
cdr3_nt: TGTGCCAGCAAACCCTCGGGACAGGGGGGCACTGAAGCTTTCTTT
cdr3_aa: CASKPSGQGGTEAFF

clone_size: few
j_call: TRBJ1-6
v_call: TRBV9
d_call: .
cdr3_nt: TGTGCCAGCAGCGTAGGTCAGGGGTCCTATAATTCACCCCTCCACTTT
cdr3_aa: CASSVGQGSYNSPLHF

clone_size: few
j_call: TRBJ1-5
v_call: TRBV2
d_call: TRBD1
cdr3_nt: TGTGCCAGCAGTGTCAGGGGGCTATATAGCAATCAGCCCCAGCATTTT
cdr3_aa: CASSVRGLYSNQPQHF

clone_size: .
j_call: TRBJ2-5
v_call: TRBV14
d_call: TRBD2
cdr3_nt: TGTGCCAGCAGCCATTTTCTAGCGGGGATTAAGGAGACCCAGTACTTC
cdr3_aa: CASSHFLAGIKETQYF

clone_size: .
j_call: TRBJ1-2
v_call: TRBV3-1/TRBV3-2
d_call: TRBD1
cdr3_nt: TGTGCCAGCAGCCGACAGACAGGGGGCGGTAACTATGGCTACACCTTC
cdr3_aa: CASSRQTGGGNYGYTF

clone_size: .
j_call: TRBJ2-1
v_call: TRBV3-1/TRBV3-2
d_call: TRBD2
cdr3_nt: TGTGCCAGCAGCCCTACTAGCGGGGGCCTCGGGTACAATGAGCAGTTCTTC
cdr3_aa: CASSPTSGGLGYNEQFF

clone_size: .
j_call: TRBJ2-1
v_call: TRBV18
d_call: .
cdr3_nt: TGTGCCAGCTCACCCTATTGGGCGGGGAGTACCTACAATGAGCAGTTCTTC
cdr3_aa: CASSPYWAGSTYNEQFF

clone_size: .
j_call: TRBJ2-5
v_call: TRBV12-3/TRBV12-4
d_call: TRBD1
cdr3_nt: TGTGCCAGCAGTAGGACAGGGCAAGAGACCCAGTACTTC
cdr3_aa: CASSRTGQETQYF

clone_size: .
j_call: TRBJ1-1
v_call: TRBV5-1
d_call: .
cdr3_nt: TGCGCCAGCAGCTTGGGAGTGAACACTGAAGCTTTCTTT
cdr3_aa: CASSLGVNTEAFF

clone_size: once
j_call: TRBJ2-3
v_call: TRBV7-3
d_call: .
cdr3_nt: TGTGCCAGCAGCTTAAGTGGCCAGGGGGATACGCAGTATTTT
cdr3_aa: CASSLSGQGDTQYF

clone_size: .
j_call: TRBJ1-2
v_call: TRBV5-4
d_call: TRBD1
cdr3_nt: TGTGCCAGCAGCCCTCAAACAGGGGGCGCGTATGGCTACACCTTC
cdr3_aa: CASSPQTGGAYGYTF

clone_size: .
j_call: TRBJ1-6
v_call: TRBV2
d_call: TRBD1
cdr3_nt: TGTGCCAGCAGCCTTGACAGGGGGAATTCACCCCTCCACTTT
cdr3_aa: CASSLDRGNSPLHF

clone_size: .
j_call: TRBJ1-1
v_call: TRBV5-4
d_call: .
cdr3_nt: TGTGCCAGCACCCTGACAGCCCAGGACACTGAAGCTTTCTTT
cdr3_aa: CASTLTAQDTEAFF

clone_size: .
j_call: TRBJ1-2
v_call: TRBV5-4
d_call: TRBD1
cdr3_nt: TGTGCCAGCAGTCCCCGGGACAGGGGTGATGGTGGCTACACCTTC
cdr3_aa: CASSPRDRGDGGYTF

clone_size: .
j_call: TRBJ2-7
v_call: TRBV6-2/TRBV6-3
d_call: .
cdr3_nt: TGTGCCAGCAGTTCGGGACAATCCTACGAGCAGTACTTC
cdr3_aa: CASSSGQSYEQYF

clone_size: .
j_call: TRBJ2-7
v_call: TRBV4-3
d_call: .
cdr3_nt: TGCGCCAGCAGCCAAGATCCGACACCGAGCTCCTACGAGCAGTACTTC
cdr3_aa: CASSQDPTPSSYEQYF

clone_size: .
j_call: TRBJ1-1
v_call: TRBV9
d_call: .
cdr3_nt: TGTGCCAGCAGCGTAGCAGGAGGGAGGACTGAAGCTTTCTTT
cdr3_aa: CASSVAGGRTEAFF

clone_size: .
j_call: TRBJ2-3
v_call: TRBV24-1
d_call: TRBD1
cdr3_nt: TGTGCCACCGGCCCCGGGACAGGGGGACCAGATACGCAGTATTTT
cdr3_aa: CATGPGTGGPDTQYF

clone_size: .
j_call: TRBJ2-7
v_call: TRBV23-1
d_call: TRBD1
cdr3_nt: TGCGCCAGCAGGGGACAGGGTTACTTC
cdr3_aa: CASRGQGYF

clone_size: .
j_call: TRBJ1-4
v_call: TRBV4-3
d_call: .
cdr3_nt: TGCGCCAGCAGCCAAGGCCGGACAAATGAAAAACTGTTTTTT
cdr3_aa: CASSQGRTNEKLFF

clone_size: .
j_call: TRBJ2-5
v_call: TRBV3-1/TRBV3-2
d_call: TRBD2
cdr3_nt: TGTGCCAGCAGTCGGCGACTAGCGGGGGGGCGGGAGACCCAGTACTTC
cdr3_aa: CASSRRLAGGRETQYF

clone_size: .
j_call: TRBJ2-3
v_call: TRBV4-3
d_call: .
cdr3_nt: TGCGCCAGCAGCCAAGATCCCCGCAGATACACAGATACGCAGTATTTT
cdr3_aa: CASSQDPRRYTDTQYF

clone_size: .
j_call: TRBJ2-5
v_call: TRBV29-1
d_call: .
cdr3_nt: TGCAGCGTTGCTTCTTGGACAGCCCAAGAGACCCAGTACTTC
cdr3_aa: CSVASWTAQETQYF

clone_size: .
j_call: TRBJ1-1
v_call: TRBV12-3/TRBV12-4
d_call: .
cdr3_nt: TGTGCCAGCAGTTTAAACAGGAACACTGAAGCTTTCTTT
cdr3_aa: CASSLNRNTEAFF

clone_size: .
j_call: TRBJ1-1
v_call: TRBV7-3
d_call: .
cdr3_nt: TGTGCCAGCAGCTTAGGAGGCGGGACTGAAGCTTTCTTT
cdr3_aa: CASSLGGGTEAFF

clone_size: .
j_call: TRBJ1-3
v_call: TRBV18
d_call: TRBD1
cdr3_nt: TGTGCCAGCTCACCACGGGGACAGGGGTGGGACACCATATATTTT
cdr3_aa: CASSPRGQGWDTIYF

clone_size: once
j_call: TRBJ1-1
v_call: TRBV6-6
d_call: .
cdr3_nt: TGTGCCAGCAGCGCTATTAGAGGCACTGAAGCTTTCTTT
cdr3_aa: CASSAIRGTEAFF

clone_size: .
j_call: TRBJ1-6
v_call: TRBV19
d_call: .
cdr3_nt: TGTGCCAGTAGGCCGGGACCGGGAGGGGGTTCACCCCTCCACTTT
cdr3_aa: CASRPGPGGGSPLHF

clone_size: many
j_call: TRBJ2-7
v_call: TRBV5-1
d_call: TRBD1
cdr3_nt: TGCGCCAGCAGAAAGGGATCGACAGGGGGCTCCTACGAGCAGTACTTC
cdr3_aa: CASRKGSTGGSYEQYF

clone_size: .
j_call: TRBJ1-4
v_call: TRBV27
d_call: .
cdr3_nt: TGTGCCAGCAGTGGCAGGCGGGAGGCTTCGGGACTGTTTTTT
cdr3_aa: CASSGRREASGLFF

clone_size: .
j_call: TRBJ2-1
v_call: TRBV6-2/TRBV6-3
d_call: .
cdr3_nt: TGTGCCAGCAGTTACGAGCGGACCAATGAGCAGTTCTTC
cdr3_aa: CASSYERTNEQFF

clone_size: once
j_call: TRBJ1-2
v_call: TRBV5-4
d_call: TRBD1
cdr3_nt: TGTGCCAGCAGCTTGGGACAGGGGGCTGATGGCTACACCTTC
cdr3_aa: CASSLGQGADGYTF

clone_size: .
j_call: TRBJ2-3
v_call: TRBV5-6
d_call: .
cdr3_nt: TGTGCCAGCAGCTTTAGCCAGGGAATTGATACGCAGTATTTT
cdr3_aa: CASSFSQGIDTQYF

clone_size: .
j_call: TRBJ2-2
v_call: TRBV4-1
d_call: .
cdr3_nt: TGCGCCAGCAGCCAGCAGGGGGGACCAGGAGGGACCGGGGAGCTGTTTTTT
cdr3_aa: CASSQQGGPGGTGELFF

clone_size: .
j_call: TRBJ1-2
v_call: TRBV19
d_call: TRBD1
cdr3_nt: TGTGCCAGTAGTACCACCGGGACAGGGGGCTATGGCTACACCTTC
cdr3_aa: CASSTTGTGGYGYTF

clone_size: .
j_call: TRBJ2-3
v_call: TRBV5-5
d_call: .
cdr3_nt: TGTGCCAGCAGCCCCCCCTGGGTAGGGGCGAGTACGCAGTATTTT
cdr3_aa: CASSPPWVGASTQYF